This TCR beta chain was sequenced in a study of T-cell reconstitution after alpha-beta-depleted transplantation in children. Germline-derived CDR1 and CDR2 are SGHTA and FQGNSA. This CDR3 has 14 amino acids. Deletions cut 3 bases from V and 3 bases from J, with 12 bases between. Preparation of the TCRbeta library involved a method that used unique molecular identifiers. MiXCR, applied by TCRdb to the PCR reads, yields one record per CDR3 protein. The data contain about 420,000 distinct CDR3 sequences, about 17% of them singletons. The V and J genes are TRBV7-2 and TRBJ2-7; D is unresolved. The receptor was isolated from a boy less than two years old who had a stem cell transplant for Wiskott-Aldrich syndrome, so the T cells may come from the graft donor. Source: PBMCs, mostly from graft donor cells, taken 360 days after TCRalphabeta/CD19-depleted stem cell transplant. CDR3 sequence reads: CASSFVGKGYEQYF. The CDR3 coding sequence is TGTGCCAGCAGCTTTGTGGGGAAAGGCTACGAGCAGTACTTC.